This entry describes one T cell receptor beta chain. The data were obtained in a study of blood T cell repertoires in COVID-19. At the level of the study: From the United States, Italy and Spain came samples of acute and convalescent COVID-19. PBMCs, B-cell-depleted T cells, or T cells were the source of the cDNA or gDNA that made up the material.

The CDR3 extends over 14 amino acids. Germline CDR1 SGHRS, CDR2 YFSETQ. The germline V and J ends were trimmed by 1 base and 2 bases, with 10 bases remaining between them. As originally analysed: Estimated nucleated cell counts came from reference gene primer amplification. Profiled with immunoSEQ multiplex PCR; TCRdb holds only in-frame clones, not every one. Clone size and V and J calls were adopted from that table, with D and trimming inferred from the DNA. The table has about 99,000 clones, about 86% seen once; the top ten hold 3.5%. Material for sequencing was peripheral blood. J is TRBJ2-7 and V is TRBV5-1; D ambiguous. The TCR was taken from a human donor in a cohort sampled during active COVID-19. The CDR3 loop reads CASSLMVRPYEQYF. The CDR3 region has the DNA TGCGCCAGCAGCTTGATGGTGCGCCCCTACGAGCAGTACTTC.